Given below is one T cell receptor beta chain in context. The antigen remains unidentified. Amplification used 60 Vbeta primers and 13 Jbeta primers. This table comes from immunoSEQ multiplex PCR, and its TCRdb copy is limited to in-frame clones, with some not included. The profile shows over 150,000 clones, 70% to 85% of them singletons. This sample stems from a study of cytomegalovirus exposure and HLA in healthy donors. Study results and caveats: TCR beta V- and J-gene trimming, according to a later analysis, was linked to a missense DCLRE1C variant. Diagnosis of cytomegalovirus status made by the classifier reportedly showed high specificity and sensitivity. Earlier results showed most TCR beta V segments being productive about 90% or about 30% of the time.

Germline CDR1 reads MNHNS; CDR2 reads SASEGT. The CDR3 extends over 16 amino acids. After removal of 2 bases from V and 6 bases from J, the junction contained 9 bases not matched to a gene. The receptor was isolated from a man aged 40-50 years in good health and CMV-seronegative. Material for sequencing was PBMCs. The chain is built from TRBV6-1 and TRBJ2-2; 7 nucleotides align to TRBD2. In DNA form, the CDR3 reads TGTGCCAGCAGTGAAACGGGCCTGGGGGGGTCCGGGGAGCTGTTTTTT. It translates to CASSETGLGGSGELFF.